This T cell receptor beta chain emerged from a study of T cell responses to AZD1222 COVID-19 vaccine. Study details: Pooled in the analysis were second doses at about 4 or about 12 weeks.

Germline-derived CDR1 and CDR2 are ENHRY and SYGVKD. The CDR3 covers 13 residues. The V end lost 11 bases, the J end lost 2 bases, and 15 bases lay between the germline ends. The table came from immunoSEQ multiplex PCR; TCRdb's copy has only in-frame clones and leaves some out. The sample contains about 110,000 clones, around 76% of which appear only once. A single count supports this clone. This sequence was found in an adult in good health. The chain links TRBV10-3 to TRBJ2-5; a possible D gene is TRBD2 (6 bases). The material sequenced was peripheral blood, taken on day 0 of AZD1222 vaccination. This CDR3 reads CASRGSEQETQYF. CDR3 bases: TGTGCCTCCCGGGGGTCGGAACAAGAGACCCAGTACTTC.